This TCR beta chain was obtained from a study of CD8 T cells in Susac syndrome (dated by TCRdb to the late 2010s). Regarding the complete study: Whether CD8+ T cell activation and differentiation in Susac syndrome was antigen driven was tested using repertoire sequencing. The clonality of the CD8+ T cell repertoire was compared across approximately eleven healthy donors, around 14 Susac syndrome patients and about 15 multiple sclerosis patients. Beyond this particular receptor, the publication reports: The study acknowledged that relatively few individuals were included in the TCR sequencing and HLA analysis.

High-throughput TCR beta sequencing profiled peripheral blood CD8+ and CD4+ T cells from healthy donors, Susac syndrome patients and multiple sclerosis patients. The healthy donors served as controls matched for age and sex. Bulk CD8+ and CD4+ T cells were purified magnetically by negative isolation, whereas CD8+ TEMRA cells were enriched by FACS. Blood was drawn into EDTA tubes, processed within 24 hours, and PBMCs were isolated by density gradient centrifugation. PBMCs intended for TCR sequencing were frozen in liquid nitrogen and were later thawed in a 37 degrees C water bath. The sorted or isolated CD4+, CD8+ and CD8+ TEMRA cells had a purity of 90% or higher. This clonotype was picked up one time. Its target antigen remains unknown. No qualities accompany the bases; no much larger clone lies one base away. One read alone lends weak support. RNA was extracted using the RNeasy kit, and about 0.45 to 1 ug of the RNA was reverse transcribed with random hexamers. The immunoSEQ multiplex PCR assay, which covers 54 Vbeta and 13 Jbeta segments, was used to amplify TCR beta CDR3 regions. Bias from PCR amplification was corrected by using a synthetic template baseline for primer optimization and for computational correction. Under the source paper's analysis protocol: Reads were assigned to V, D and J genes according to IMGT and analyzed in immunoSEQ Analyzer, with only productive sequences retained. Clonality was computed as one minus Shannon entropy normalized by log2 of the number of productive unique sequences. For each patient and control, public and private clones were evaluated within the 100 most prevalent clones. Clones were defined as Susac-specific when absent from the healthy and MS cohorts, from over a thousand published viral clones and from other ImmuneACCESS disease sequences. The raw public reads went through TCRdb reprocessing: fastp at Q25, MiXCR clone calling, in-frame beta chains kept. Rows merge per CDR3 protein into single entries with the most common DNA and genes. The V and J calls reflect TCRdb's pipeline rather than the authors' work. In this sample the table shows 110,000 to 150,000 distinct CDR3 sequences, 94% of which occur a single time. The top ten hold approximately 0.3% of the sample.

Taken from the germline V gene, the CDR1 and CDR2 loops are MNHEY and SVGAGI. Ends trimmed: V by 5 bases, J by 3 bases; bases unmatched to a gene: 7. The CDR3 contains 14 residues, cysteine and phenylalanine counted. Only the CDR3 part of the read is kept: 42 bases, read in frame from the first base. This clonotype originated in a human donor in good health. Recombination linked TRBV6-5 to TRBJ2-7, with TRBD1 matching 7 junction bases. The source material was CD8+ T cells from PBMCs. The CDR3: CASSISGQNYEQYF. The nucleotide sequence reads as follows: TGTGCCAGCAGTATTTCGGGACAGAACTACGAGCAGTACTTC.